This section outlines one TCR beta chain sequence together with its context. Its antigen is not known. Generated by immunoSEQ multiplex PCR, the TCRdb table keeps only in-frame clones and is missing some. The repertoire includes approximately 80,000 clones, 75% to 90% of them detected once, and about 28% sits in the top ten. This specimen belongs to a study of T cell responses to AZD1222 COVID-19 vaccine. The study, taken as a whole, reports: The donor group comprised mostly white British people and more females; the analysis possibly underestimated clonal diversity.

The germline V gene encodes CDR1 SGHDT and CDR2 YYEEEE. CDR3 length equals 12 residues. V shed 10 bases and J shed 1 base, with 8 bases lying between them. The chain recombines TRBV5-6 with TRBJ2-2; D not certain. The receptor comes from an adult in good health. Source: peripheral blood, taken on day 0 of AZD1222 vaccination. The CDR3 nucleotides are TGTGCCGGGGAAGGGAACACCGGGGAGCTGTTTTTT. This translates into CAGEGNTGELFF.